This T cell receptor beta chain comes out of a study of HIV-infected patients and healthy controls. The CDR3 length is 16 residues. The germline CDR1 and CDR2 sequences are SGHAT and FQNNGV. Trimming left V 0 bases short and J 0 bases short, with 9 bases between. cDNA was made from approximately 500 ng RNA using alpha and beta constant primers. Alpha and beta chain libraries were made separately by chain-specific third strand synthesis with multiplexing indices. MiXCR was run by TCRdb on the 5' RACE reads, yielding one entry per CDR3 protein. The table has roughly 15,000 distinct CDR3 sequences, 12% seen once. In its sample, this clonotype was seen many times. Antiretroviral therapy had run roughly three months, about 14 weeks, before follow-up blood collection. All unsorted peripheral T cells were captured because whole blood was used without fractionation.

The sequence derives from an adult with HIV infection. The donor label of this sample is uncertain. The J gene is TRBJ1-3, the V gene TRBV11-2, with D tentatively TRBD1 (5 bases). The specimen was blood, collected during antiretroviral therapy. CDR3 DNA sequence: TGTGCCAGCAGCTTAGACACAGGAATCTCTGGAAACACCATATATTTT. This sequence encodes CASSLDTGISGNTIYF.